This T cell receptor beta chain was profiled in a study of identical twins. With template switching, a universal primer site was added, and the cDNA carried unique molecular identifiers. TCRdb itself ran the 5' RACE reads through MiXCR, one entry per CDR3 protein. The data contain over 550,000 distinct CDR3 sequences, just over 7% of them singletons. General observations from the study: Out-of-frame alpha sequences common to twins were enriched for low generation probability. Conclusions came from cross-sectional statistical analysis, not from following the same donors. The abundant beta clonotypes from cord blood had fewer insertions, and memory repertoires had none of this.

Comments on this clonotype: The target antigen is unknown.

The data were also submitted as part of a second study, on yellow fever vaccine responses in identical twins.

Sequencing was carried out using PBMCs. This TCR derives from a woman under 30 in good health.

CDR3 protein: CASRVSGGMATGELFF. The CDR3 nucleotides are TGTGCCAGCAGAGTTAGCGGGGGCATGGCCACCGGGGAGCTGTTTTTT. The genes are TRBV27 and TRBJ2-2; 9 nucleotides match TRBD2. The germline gives CDR1 MNHEY, CDR2 SMNVEV (reference sequence). V lost 6 bases to trimming and J lost 4 bases; unmatched junction nucleotides: 9. There are 16 residues in the CDR3.